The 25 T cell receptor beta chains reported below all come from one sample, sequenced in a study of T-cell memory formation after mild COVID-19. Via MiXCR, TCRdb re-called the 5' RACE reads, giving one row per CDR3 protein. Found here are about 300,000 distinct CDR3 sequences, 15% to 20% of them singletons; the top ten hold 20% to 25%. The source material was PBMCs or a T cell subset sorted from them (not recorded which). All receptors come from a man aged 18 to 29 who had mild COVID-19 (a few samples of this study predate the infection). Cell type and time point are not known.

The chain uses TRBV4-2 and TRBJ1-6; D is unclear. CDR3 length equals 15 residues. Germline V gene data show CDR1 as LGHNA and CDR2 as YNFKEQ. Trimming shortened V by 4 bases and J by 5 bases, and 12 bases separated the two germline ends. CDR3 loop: CASSPGSPDNSPLHF. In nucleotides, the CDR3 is TGTGCCAGCAGCCCGGGATCGCCCGATAATTCACCCCTCCACTTT.

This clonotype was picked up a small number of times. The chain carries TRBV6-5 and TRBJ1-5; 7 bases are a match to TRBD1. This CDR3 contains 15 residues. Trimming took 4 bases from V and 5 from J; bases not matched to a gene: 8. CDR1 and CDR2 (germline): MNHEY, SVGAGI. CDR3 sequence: CASSSSTRGYQPQHF. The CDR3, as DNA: TGTGCCAGCAGTTCGTCGACCAGGGGGTATCAGCCCCAGCATTTT.

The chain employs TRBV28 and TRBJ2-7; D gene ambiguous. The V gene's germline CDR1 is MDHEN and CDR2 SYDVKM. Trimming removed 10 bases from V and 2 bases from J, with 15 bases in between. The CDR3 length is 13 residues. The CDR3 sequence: CATLKDRAYEQYV. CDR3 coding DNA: TGTGCCACTCTCAAAGATCGGGCCTACGAGCAGTACGTC.

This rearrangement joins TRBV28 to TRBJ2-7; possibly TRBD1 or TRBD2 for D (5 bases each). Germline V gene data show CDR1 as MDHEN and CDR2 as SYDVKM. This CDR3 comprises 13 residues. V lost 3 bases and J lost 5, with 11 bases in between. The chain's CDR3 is CASSLFRGDEQYV. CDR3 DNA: TGTGCCAGCAGTTTGTTTAGGGGAGACGAGCAGTACGTC.

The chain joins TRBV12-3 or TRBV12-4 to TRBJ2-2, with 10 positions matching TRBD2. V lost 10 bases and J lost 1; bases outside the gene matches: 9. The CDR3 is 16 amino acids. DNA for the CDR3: TGTGCCACCGGTATAGCGGGGGGCTTGAACACCGGGGAGCTGTTTTTT. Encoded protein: CATGIAGGLNTGELFF.

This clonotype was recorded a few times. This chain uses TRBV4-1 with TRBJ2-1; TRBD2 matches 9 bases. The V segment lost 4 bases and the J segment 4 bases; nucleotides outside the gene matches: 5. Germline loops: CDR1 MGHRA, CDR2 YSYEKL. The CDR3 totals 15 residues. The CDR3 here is CASSPAGGLYNEQFF. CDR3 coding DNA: TGCGCCAGCAGCCCGGCGGGGGGGCTTTACAATGAGCAGTTCTTC.

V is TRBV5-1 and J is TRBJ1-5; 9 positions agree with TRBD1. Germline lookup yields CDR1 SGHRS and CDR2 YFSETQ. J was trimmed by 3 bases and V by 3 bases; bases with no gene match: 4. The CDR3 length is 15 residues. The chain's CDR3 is CASSSGQGNNQPQHF. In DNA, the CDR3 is TGCGCCAGCAGCTCGGGACAGGGAAACAATCAGCCCCAGCATTTT.

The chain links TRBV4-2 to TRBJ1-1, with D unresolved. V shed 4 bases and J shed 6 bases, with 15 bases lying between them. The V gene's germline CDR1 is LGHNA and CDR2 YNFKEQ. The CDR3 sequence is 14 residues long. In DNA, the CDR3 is TGTGCCAGCAGCCGCCCTCTTGACTCGGCTGAAGCTTTCTTT. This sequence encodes CASSRPLDSAEAFF.

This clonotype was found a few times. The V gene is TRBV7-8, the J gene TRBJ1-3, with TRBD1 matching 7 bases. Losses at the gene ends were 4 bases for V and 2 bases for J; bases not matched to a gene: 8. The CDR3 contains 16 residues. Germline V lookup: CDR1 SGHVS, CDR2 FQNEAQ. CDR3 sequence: CASSSTQGGTGNTIYF. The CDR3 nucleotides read TGTGCCAGCAGCTCGACGCAGGGGGGAACTGGAAACACCATATATTTT. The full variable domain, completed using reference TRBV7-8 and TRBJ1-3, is GAGVSQSPRYKVAKRGQDVALRCDPISGHVSLFWYQQALGQGPEFLTYFQNEAQLDKSGLPSDRFFAERPEGSVSTLKIQRTQQEDSAVYLCASSSTQGGTGNTIYFGEGSWLTVV.

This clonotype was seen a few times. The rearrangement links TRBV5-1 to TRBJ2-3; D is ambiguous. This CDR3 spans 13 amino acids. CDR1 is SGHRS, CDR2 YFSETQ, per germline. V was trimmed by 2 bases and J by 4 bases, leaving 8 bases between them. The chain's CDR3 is CASSFLTSDTQYF. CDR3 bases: TGCGCCAGCAGCTTTTTGACTTCAGATACGCAGTATTTT.

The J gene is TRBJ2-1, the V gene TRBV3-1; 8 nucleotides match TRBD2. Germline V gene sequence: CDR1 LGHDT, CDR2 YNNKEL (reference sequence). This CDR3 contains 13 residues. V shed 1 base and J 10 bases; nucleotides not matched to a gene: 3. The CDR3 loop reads CASSQGTSREQFF. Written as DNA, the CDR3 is TGTGCCAGCAGCCAAGGGACTAGCAGGGAGCAGTTCTTC.

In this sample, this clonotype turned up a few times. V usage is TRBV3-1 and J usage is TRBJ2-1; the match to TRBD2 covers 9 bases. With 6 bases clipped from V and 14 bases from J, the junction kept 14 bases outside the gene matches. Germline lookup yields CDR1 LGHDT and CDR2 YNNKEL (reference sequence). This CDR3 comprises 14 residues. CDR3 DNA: TGTGCCAGCAGTCCAACGGCGGGGGGGAGAGAGGAGTTCTTC. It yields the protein CASSPTAGGREEFF.

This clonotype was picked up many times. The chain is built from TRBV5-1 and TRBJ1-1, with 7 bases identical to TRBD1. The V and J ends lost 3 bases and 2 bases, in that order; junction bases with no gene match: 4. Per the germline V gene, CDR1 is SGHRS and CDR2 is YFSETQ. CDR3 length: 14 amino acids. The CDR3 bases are TGCGCCAGCAGCTACGGGACAGCCAACACTGAAGCTTTCTTT. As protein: CASSYGTANTEAFF.

Written as DNA, the CDR3 is TGCAGTGCTCTCTTGGGGGGAGCTTATAGCAATCAGCCCCAGCATTTT. Translating it yields CSALLGGAYSNQPQHF. This rearrangement joins TRBV20-1 to TRBJ1-5; maybe TRBD1 (5 bases). V was cut by 5 bases and J by 0 bases, with 17 bases left in between. Germline CDR1 is DFQATT and CDR2 is SNEGSKA (reference sequence). The CDR3 spans 16 residues.

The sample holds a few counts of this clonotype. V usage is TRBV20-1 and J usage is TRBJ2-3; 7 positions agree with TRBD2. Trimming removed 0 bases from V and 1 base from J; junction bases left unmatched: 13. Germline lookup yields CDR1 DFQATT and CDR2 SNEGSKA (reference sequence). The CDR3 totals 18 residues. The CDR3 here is CSARDARTSRSRTDTQYF. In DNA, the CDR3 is TGCAGTGCTAGAGACGCTCGGACTAGTCGTAGCCGCACAGATACGCAGTATTTT.

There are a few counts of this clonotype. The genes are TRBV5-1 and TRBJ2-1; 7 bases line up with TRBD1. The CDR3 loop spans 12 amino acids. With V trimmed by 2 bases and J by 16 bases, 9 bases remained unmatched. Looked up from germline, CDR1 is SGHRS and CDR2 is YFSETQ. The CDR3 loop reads CASSFIRDREFF. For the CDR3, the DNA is TGCGCCAGCAGCTTCATCCGGGACAGAGAATTCTTC.

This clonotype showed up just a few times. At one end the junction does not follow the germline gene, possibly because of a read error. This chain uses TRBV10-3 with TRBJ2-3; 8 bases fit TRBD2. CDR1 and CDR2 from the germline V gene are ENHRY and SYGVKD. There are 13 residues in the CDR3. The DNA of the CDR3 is TGTGCCATCAGCGCCCGGGGTGGCGGGGGGTCTGATTTT. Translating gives CAISARGGGGSDF.

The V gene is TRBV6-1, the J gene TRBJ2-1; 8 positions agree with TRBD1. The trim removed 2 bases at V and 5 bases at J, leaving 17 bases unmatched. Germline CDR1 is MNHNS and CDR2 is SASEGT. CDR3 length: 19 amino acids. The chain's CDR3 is CASSETPQAGTGFHNEQFF. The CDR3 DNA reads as TGTGCCAGCAGTGAAACACCCCAAGCCGGGACAGGATTCCACAATGAGCAGTTCTTC.

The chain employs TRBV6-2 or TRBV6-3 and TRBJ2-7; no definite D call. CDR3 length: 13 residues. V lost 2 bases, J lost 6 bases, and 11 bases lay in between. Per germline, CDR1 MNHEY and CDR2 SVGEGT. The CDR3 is CASSYGVEREQYF. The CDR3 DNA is TGTGCCAGCAGTTACGGGGTTGAGCGCGAGCAGTACTTC.

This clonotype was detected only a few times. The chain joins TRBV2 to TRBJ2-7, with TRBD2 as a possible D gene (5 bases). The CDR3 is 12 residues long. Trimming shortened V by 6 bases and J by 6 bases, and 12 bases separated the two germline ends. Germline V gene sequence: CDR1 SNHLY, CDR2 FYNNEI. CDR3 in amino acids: CASSTSGSEQYV. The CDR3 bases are TGTGCCAGCAGCACTTCGGGGAGCGAGCAGTACGTC.

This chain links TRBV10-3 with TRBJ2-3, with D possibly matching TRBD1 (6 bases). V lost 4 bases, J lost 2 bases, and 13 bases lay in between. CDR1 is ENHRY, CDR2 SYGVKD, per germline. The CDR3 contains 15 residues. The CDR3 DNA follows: TGTGCCATCAGTGCAGGGGCTATCAACACAGATACGCAGTATTTT. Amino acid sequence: CAISAGAINTDTQYF.

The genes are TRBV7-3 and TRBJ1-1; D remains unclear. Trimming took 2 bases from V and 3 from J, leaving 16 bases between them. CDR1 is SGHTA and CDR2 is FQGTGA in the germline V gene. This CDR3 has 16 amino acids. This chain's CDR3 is CASSLAAGAMYTEAFF. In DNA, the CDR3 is TGTGCCAGCAGCTTAGCGGCAGGAGCTATGTACACTGAAGCTTTCTTT.

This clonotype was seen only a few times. The CDR3 here is CAKTMHGTGGFYSYNEQFF. For the CDR3, the DNA is TGTGCCAAAACCATGCACGGGACAGGGGGATTTTACTCCTACAATGAGCAGTTCTTC. The chain is built from TRBV11-1 and TRBJ2-1; TRBD1 aligns across 11 bases. CDR1 SGHAT and CDR2 FQDESV come from the germline V gene (reference sequence). V was pared by 10 bases and J by 0 bases, with 17 bases of the junction left unmatched. The CDR3 length is 19 residues. Based on the CDR3 plus reference TRBV11-1 and TRBJ2-1, the full variable domain is EAEVAQSPRYKITEKSQAVAFWCDPISGHATLYWYRQILGQGPELLVQFQDESVVDDSQLPKDRFSAERLKGVDSTLKIQPAELGDSAMYLCAKTMHGTGGFYSYNEQFFGPGTRLTVL.

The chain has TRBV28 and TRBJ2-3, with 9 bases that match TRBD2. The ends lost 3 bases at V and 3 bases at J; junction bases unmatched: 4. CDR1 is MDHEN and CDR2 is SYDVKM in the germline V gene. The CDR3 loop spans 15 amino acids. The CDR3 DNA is TGTGCCAGCAGTTTTGATAGCGGGGGTACAGATACGCAGTATTTT. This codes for CASSFDSGGTDTQYF.

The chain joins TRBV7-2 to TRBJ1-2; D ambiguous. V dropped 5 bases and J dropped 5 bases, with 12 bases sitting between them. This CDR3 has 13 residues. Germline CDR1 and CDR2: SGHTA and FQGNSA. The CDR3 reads CASSPRGIYGYTF. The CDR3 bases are TGTGCCAGCAGCCCACGGGGAATTTATGGCTACACCTTC.